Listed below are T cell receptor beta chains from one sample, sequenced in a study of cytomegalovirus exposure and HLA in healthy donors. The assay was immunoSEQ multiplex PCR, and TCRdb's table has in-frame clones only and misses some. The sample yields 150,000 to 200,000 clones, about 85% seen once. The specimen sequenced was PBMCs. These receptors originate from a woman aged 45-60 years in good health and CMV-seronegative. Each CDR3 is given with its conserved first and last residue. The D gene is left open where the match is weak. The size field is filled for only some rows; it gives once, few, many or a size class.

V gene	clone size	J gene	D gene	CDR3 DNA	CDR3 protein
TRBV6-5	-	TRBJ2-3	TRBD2	TGTGCCAGCAGTTTAAGCGGGACGACCACAGATACGCAGTATTTT	CASSLSGTTTDTQYF
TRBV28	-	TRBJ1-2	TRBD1	TGTGCCAGCACCGGGGACAGGGTTTATGGCTACACCTTC	CASTGDRVYGYTF
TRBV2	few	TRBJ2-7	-	TGTGCCAGCGGACCCCCGGACAGATACTACGAGCAGTACTTC	CASGPPDRYYEQYF
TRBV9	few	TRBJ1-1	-	TGTGCCAGCAGCGTAGCTCCTGGGCTGAACACTGAAGCTTTCTTT	CASSVAPGLNTEAFF
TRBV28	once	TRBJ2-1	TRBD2	TGTGCCAGCAGTTTAGGCCCCCTGGGTGGCGGGAGGGCCGCCTACAATGAGCAGTTCTTC	CASSLGPLGGGRAAYNEQFF
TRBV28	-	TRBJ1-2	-	TGTGCCAGCAGTTTAGCGGAACCCCCCTATGGCTACACCTTC	CASSLAEPPYGYTF
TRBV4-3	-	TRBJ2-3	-	TGCGCCAGCAGCCATGGGGCTGTGGCAGCAGATACGCAGTATTTT	CASSHGAVAADTQYF
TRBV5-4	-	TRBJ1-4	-	TGTGCCAGCAGCTCGCCGTTGGGGCAAGATCTGTTTTTT	CASSSPLGQDLFF
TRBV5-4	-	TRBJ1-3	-	TGTGCCAGCAGCTTGGGAGCAGGGGCTGGAAACACCATATATTTT	CASSLGAGAGNTIYF
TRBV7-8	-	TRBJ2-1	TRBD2	TGTGCCAGCAGTAGTGTGGCGCGGGGGGGAGGTGGTGAGCAGTTCTTC	CASSSVARGGGGEQFF
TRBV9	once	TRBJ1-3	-	TGTGCCAGCGGCGTAGGGCAGGTGTCTGGAAACACCATATATTTT	CASGVGQVSGNTIYF
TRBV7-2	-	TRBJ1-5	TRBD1	TGTGCCAGCAGCTTTGCCGGGACAGGGGGCCCTAATCAGCCCCAGCATTTT	CASSFAGTGGPNQPQHF
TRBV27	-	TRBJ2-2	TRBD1	TGTGCCAGCTGGAAGACAGGGGGCCGATTGAACACCGGGGAGCTGTTTTTT	CASWKTGGRLNTGELFF
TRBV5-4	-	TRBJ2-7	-	TGTGCCAGCAGCTTCGGAGTAGGGGGCTACGAGCAGTACTTC	CASSFGVGGYEQYF
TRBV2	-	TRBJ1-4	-	TGTGCCAGCAGCGACTGGTCCGGAGGTAATGAAAAACTGTTTTTT	CASSDWSGGNEKLFF
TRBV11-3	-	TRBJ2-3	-	TGTGCCAGCAGCGCGAATAGGGGAGGAGATACGCAGTATTTT	CASSANRGGDTQYF
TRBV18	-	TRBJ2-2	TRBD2	TGTGCCAGCTCACCACTCGGACTAGCGGGGAACACCGGGGAGCTGTTTTTT	CASSPLGLAGNTGELFF
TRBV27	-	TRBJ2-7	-	TGTGCCAGCAGTTTATTTGGGGACAACTCCTACGAGCAGTACTTC	CASSLFGDNSYEQYF
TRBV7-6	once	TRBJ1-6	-	TGTGCCAGCAGCCCGACGTCGGGGGGCGTGTTGTGGGGAGGGAATTCACCCCTCCACTTT	CASSPTSGGVLWGGNSPLHF
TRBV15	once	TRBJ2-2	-	TGTGCCACCAGCAGGGCCGGGTCCTACACCGGGGAGCTGTTTTTT	CATSRAGSYTGELFF
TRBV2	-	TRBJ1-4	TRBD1	TGTGCCAGCAGCGAGACAGGGTTCCGGGAAAAACTGTTTTTT	CASSETGFREKLFF
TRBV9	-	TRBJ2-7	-	TGTGCCAGCAGCGTAGCCGCGACAGGTAGATCCTACGAGCAGTACTTC	CASSVAATGRSYEQYF
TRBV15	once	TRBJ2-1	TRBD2	TGTGCCACCAGCCGGGCATGGCGGGAGAGCAACAATGAGCAGTTCTTC	CATSRAWRESNNEQFF
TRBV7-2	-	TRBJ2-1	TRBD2	TGTGCCAGCAGCTTAGTACTAGCGGGGAGGAATGAGCAGTTCTTC	CASSLVLAGRNEQFF
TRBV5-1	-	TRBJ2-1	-	TGCGCCAGCAGCTTTCAGGGCCAATCACTCAATGAGCAGTTCTTC	CASSFQGQSLNEQFF
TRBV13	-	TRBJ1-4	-	TGTGCCAGCAGCTTATGGGGGACACAGACCAGAGCCTCAACTAATGAAAAACTGTTTTTT	CASSLWGTQTRASTNEKLFF
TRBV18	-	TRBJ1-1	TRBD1	TGTGCCAGCTCGGCCGGGACAGGGGGTGCTGAAGCTTTCTTT	CASSAGTGGAEAFF
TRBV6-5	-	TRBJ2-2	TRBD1	TGTGCCAGCAGTCTGACAGGGGGCACCGGGGAGCTGTTTTTT	CASSLTGGTGELFF
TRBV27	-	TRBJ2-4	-	TGTGCCAGCAGTACGGACAGTACCCTAGCCAAAAACATTCAGTACTTC	CASSTDSTLAKNIQYF
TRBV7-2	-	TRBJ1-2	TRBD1	TGTGCCAGCAGTGAAAGACAGGGTGGCTATGGCTACACCTTC	CASSERQGGYGYTF